These 32 T cell receptor beta chains were all obtained from the same sample, sequenced in a study of cytomegalovirus exposure and HLA in healthy donors. Primers: 60 Vbeta forward and 13 Jbeta reverse. Sequencing used immunoSEQ multiplex PCR; TCRdb keeps in-frame clones, though not all of them. This table holds approximately 89,000 clones, roughly 80% found once. The specimen was PBMCs. The receptors shown here come from a human donor in good health.

This chain's CDR3 is CASSAQPGHFNYGYTF. As DNA, the CDR3 is TGTGCCAGCAGCGCACAACCGGGACATTTTAACTATGGCTACACCTTC. The chain carries TRBV9 and TRBJ1-2, with a tentative D call TRBD1 (6 bases). The CDR3 runs 16 residues. V shed 3 bases and J shed 1 base, with 16 bases lying between them. Looked up from germline, CDR1 is SGDLS and CDR2 is YYNGEE.

The CDR3 nucleotides read TGTGCCAGCAGACGGGGACAGGGCGGCTATGGCTACACCTTC. Its protein product is CASRRGQGGYGYTF. The chain couples TRBV7-9 to TRBJ1-2, with TRBD1 matching over 9 bases. Germline V gives CDR1 SEHNR, CDR2 FQNEAQ (reference sequence). V dropped 6 bases and J dropped 4; count of bases not matched to a gene: 6. The CDR3 spans 14 residues.

The rearrangement joins TRBV5-4 to TRBJ2-3; 9 positions match TRBD2. The CDR3 has 15 residues. Germline lookup yields CDR1 SGHNT and CDR2 YYREEE (reference sequence). The V and J ends lost 3 bases and 2 bases, in that order; junction bases with no gene match: 4. CDR3 DNA: TGTGCCAGCAGCTCCCGGACTAGCGACACAGATACGCAGTATTTT. Its translation: CASSSRTSDTDTQYF.

The J gene is TRBJ2-3, the V gene TRBV5-6, with D possibly matching TRBD1 (6 bases). Trimming shortened V by 1 base and J by 2 bases, and 11 bases separated the two germline ends. The germline CDR1 and CDR2 sequences are SGHDT and YYEEEE. The CDR3 is 15 residues long. CDR3 bases: TGTGCCAGCAGCTTGATGTCAGGGGTCACAGATACGCAGTATTTT. Encoded protein: CASSLMSGVTDTQYF.

The genes are TRBV28 and TRBJ2-2; 14 nucleotides agree with TRBD2. V gave up 5 bases and J gave up 5 bases; unmatched junction bases: 7. This CDR3 has 17 residues. The V gene's germline CDR1 is MDHEN and CDR2 SYDVKM. The CDR3 loop reads CASSLGTSGSWTGELFF. In DNA, the CDR3 is TGTGCCAGCAGTCTGGGGACTAGCGGGAGTTGGACCGGGGAGCTGTTTTTT.

The chain recombines TRBV7-6 with TRBJ2-7; weak D call: TRBD2 (5 bases). Germline V gives CDR1 SGHVS, CDR2 FNYEAQ. The V end was cut by 5 bases, the J end by 1 base, with 12 bases between. CDR3 length: 14 residues. The CDR3 DNA reads as TGTGCCAGCAGCCCTAGGACGGGGTCCTACGAGCAGTACTTC. It yields the protein CASSPRTGSYEQYF.

The chain is built from TRBV19 and TRBJ1-1; D perhaps matches TRBD1 (5 bases). V dropped 9 bases and J dropped 4 bases, with 21 bases sitting between them. The V gene's germline CDR1 is LNHDA and CDR2 SQIVND (reference sequence). The CDR3 is 15 residues long. DNA of the CDR3: TGTGCCAGCACCCCGGGGGTACTCAGTCCCACTGAAGCTTTCTTT. As protein: CASTPGVLSPTEAFF.

The genes are TRBV7-2 and TRBJ2-1; 10 bases are shared with TRBD2. CDR1 and CDR2 from the germline V gene are SGHTA and FQGNSA. Germline trimming cut 2 bases from V and 8 bases from J; bases unmatched to any gene: 9. This CDR3 is built from 16 residues. The CDR3 bases are TGTGCCAGCAGCTTAAGAGTCCTAGCGGGGGCCGATGAGCAGTTCTTC. This sequence encodes CASSLRVLAGADEQFF.

The chain uses TRBV7-2 and TRBJ1-4; possible D gene TRBD1, 6 bases. The V gene lost 5 bases and the J gene lost 7 bases, with 17 bases spanning the gap. The CDR3 contains 15 residues. Germline V lookup: CDR1 SGHTA, CDR2 FQGNSA. CDR3 DNA: TGTGCCAGCAGCAGTCAAAGGGGGTCGAGTGAAAAACTGTTTTTT. Protein sequence: CASSSQRGSSEKLFF.

The chain links TRBV21-1 to TRBJ1-2; the D call in the table, TRBD1, was not verified against the DNA. TRBV21-1 is designated a pseudogene. This CDR3 has 14 residues. The CDR3 sequence: CASSKAGTGDGYTF. CDR3 DNA sequence: TGTGCCAGCAGCAAAGCAGGGACAGGGGACGGCTACACCTTC.

CDR3 bases: TGTGCCAGCAGCCCGACTAGCGGTAACACCGGGGAGCTGTTTTTT. It encodes CASSPTSGNTGELFF. The rearrangement joins TRBV7-3 to TRBJ2-2, with 9 bases fitting TRBD2. After removal of 5 bases from V and 2 bases from J, the junction contained 3 bases not matched to a gene. The germline V gene has CDR1 SGHTA and CDR2 FQGTGA. The CDR3 sequence is 15 residues long.

V gene TRBV19 combines with J gene TRBJ1-5; 8 nucleotides agree with TRBD1. The CDR3 sequence is 15 residues long. The germline V gene encodes CDR1 LNHDA and CDR2 SQIVND (reference sequence). The trim removed 5 bases at V and 6 bases at J, leaving 9 bases unmatched. This CDR3 reads CASSPWTGTGQPQHF. In nucleotides, the CDR3 is TGTGCCAGTAGTCCCTGGACAGGGACGGGTCAGCCCCAGCATTTT.

This sequence joins TRBV15 and TRBJ2-5, with D uncertain. The CDR3 has 12 residues. The V end lost 3 bases, the J end lost 8 bases, and 10 bases lay between the germline ends. CDR1 is LNHNV and CDR2 is YYDKDF in the germline V gene (reference sequence). This CDR3 reads CATSRGVGTQYF. The CDR3 nucleotides read TGTGCCACCAGCAGGGGTGTGGGCACCCAGTACTTC.

This clone appeared once. This chain uses TRBV9 with TRBJ1-2, with TRBD1 as a possible D gene (6 bases). With 3 bases removed from V and 5 bases from J, the gap between germline ends came to 11 bases. Germline-derived CDR1 and CDR2 are SGDLS and YYNGEE. This CDR3 comprises 13 residues. The CDR3 DNA reads as TGTGCCAGCAGCGACTACAGGGATTATGGCTACACCTTC. It encodes CASSDYRDYGYTF.

The genes are TRBV9 and TRBJ2-7; 10 bases map to TRBD1. Germline V gives CDR1 SGDLS, CDR2 YYNGEE. The V segment lost 0 bases and the J segment 3 bases; nucleotides outside the gene matches: 9. This CDR3 is 17 amino acids long. The CDR3 protein is CASSVAVSGTGDYEQYF. The CDR3 nucleotides read TGTGCCAGCAGCGTAGCGGTTTCCGGGACAGGGGACTACGAGCAGTACTTC. Complete variable domain (other parts from reference TRBV9 and TRBJ2-7): DSGVTQTPKHLITATGQRVTLRCSPRSGDLSVYWYQQSLDQGLQFLIQYYNGEERAKGNILERFSAQQFPDLHSELNLSSLELGDSALYFCASSVAVSGTGDYEQYFGPGTRLTVT.

This chain links TRBV5-5 with TRBJ2-1, with D perhaps matching TRBD2 (7 bases). CDR3 length: 16 residues. V lost 4 bases, J lost 7 bases, and 21 bases lay in between. Germline CDR1 reads SGHKS; CDR2 reads YYEKEE (reference sequence). The CDR3 bases are TGTGCCAGCAGCCGTATGCGGGGGCCATCTGAGAATGAGCAGTTCTTC. Amino acid sequence: CASSRMRGPSENEQFF.

V gene TRBV14 combines with J gene TRBJ2-7, with TRBD1 matching over 12 bases. Per germline, CDR1 SGHDN and CDR2 FVKESK. CDR3 size: 15 residues. V lost 3 bases to trimming and J lost 5 bases; unmatched junction nucleotides: 5. Here the CDR3 DNA reads TGTGCCAGCAGCCAGGGGACAGGGGGCTTTGACGAGCAGTACTTC. Translation gives CASSQGTGGFDEQYF.

CDR3 region: CASSSDRTNTGELFF. DNA of the CDR3: TGTGCCAGCTCATCGGACAGAACGAACACCGGGGAGCTGTTTTTT. The J gene is TRBJ2-2, the V gene TRBV18; D may be TRBD1 (6 bases). Looked up from germline, CDR1 is KGHSH and CDR2 is LQKENI. Trimming took off 5 bases at V and 0 bases at J, with 10 bases between the two ends. This CDR3 is 15 amino acids long.

This clone appeared a single time. Its ends do not fully match the called genes, so a read error is possible. Other DNA variants within this sample encode the same CDR3. The chain uses TRBV5-1 and TRBJ1-1; no clear D gene. Germline lookup yields CDR1 SGHRS and CDR2 YFSETQ. The length of the CDR3 is 13 residues. The CDR3 coding sequence is TGTGCCAGCAGCTTGGAGACAAACACTGAAGCTTTCTTT. Encoded protein: CASSLETNTEAFF.

The rearrangement links TRBV7-9 to TRBJ2-2; D might be TRBD1 (5 bases). In germline, CDR1 is SEHNR, CDR2 FQNEAQ (reference sequence). The CDR3 has 13 amino acids. Trimming cost V 7 bases and J 5 bases, with 11 bases left between them. CDR3 coding DNA: TGTGCCAGCAACCTCAGGGAAACCGGGGAGCTGTTTTTT. It specifies CASNLRETGELFF. Full variable domain (remainder filled in from reference TRBV7-9 and TRBJ2-2): DTGVSQNPRHKITKRGQNVTFRCDPISEHNRLYWYRQTLGQGPEFLTYFQNEAQLEKSRLLSDRFSAERPKGSFSTLEIQRTEQGDSAMYLCASNLRETGELFFGEGSRLTVL.

V gene TRBV4-3 combines with J gene TRBJ2-1; D is possibly TRBD2 (6 bases). The germline V gene has CDR1 LGHNA and CDR2 YSLEER. Trimming removed 0 bases from V and 0 bases from J, with 15 bases in between. This CDR3 is built from 18 residues. CDR3 residues: CASSQDYGAGPSYNEQFF. Written as DNA, the CDR3 is TGCGCCAGCAGCCAAGATTATGGAGCGGGCCCCTCCTACAATGAGCAGTTCTTC.

Here the CDR3 reads CASSLGQGSEKLFF. The CDR3 DNA reads TGTGCCAGCAGCTTAGGTCAGGGGAGTGAAAAACTGTTTTTT. The rearrangement links TRBV7-8 to TRBJ1-4; a possible D gene is TRBD1 (6 bases). The CDR3 covers 14 residues. Germline V CDR1 and CDR2: SGHVS, FQNEAQ. V lost 1 base to trimming and J lost 7 bases, with 10 bases between them.

The chain couples TRBV15 to TRBJ2-7; no firm D call. The CDR3 loop spans 11 amino acids. The V gene lost 0 bases and the J gene lost 9 bases, with 6 bases spanning the gap. Per the germline V gene, CDR1 is LNHNV and CDR2 is YYDKDF (reference sequence). CDR3: CATSRDLMQYF. The CDR3 DNA is TGTGCCACCAGCAGAGATCTAATGCAGTACTTC.

The V call is TRBV18, the J call TRBJ2-7; 7 bases match TRBD1. CDR1 KGHSH and CDR2 LQKENI come from the germline V gene. The CDR3 runs 14 residues. V lost 4 bases to trimming and J lost 1 base; unmatched junction nucleotides: 4. Here the CDR3 DNA reads TGTGCCAGCTCACGACAGGGTGGTTCCTACGAGCAGTACTTC. This codes for CASSRQGGSYEQYF.

The gene calls are TRBV11-1 and TRBJ1-1, with TRBD1 identical over 9 bases. The germline V gene encodes CDR1 SGHAT and CDR2 FQDESV (reference sequence). Trimming at V came to 5 bases and at J to 4 bases, leaving 5 bases not matched to a gene. CDR3 length: 14 amino acids. The CDR3 DNA sequence: TGTGCCAGCAGCCCGTCGACAGGGGGCACTGAAGCTTTCTTT. Encoded protein: CASSPSTGGTEAFF.

The chain carries TRBV7-8 and TRBJ2-3; 7 nucleotides line up with TRBD2. The CDR3 totals 14 residues. Trimming cost V 0 bases and J 8 bases; bases outside gene matches: 5. CDR1 and CDR2 (germline): SGHVS, FQNEAQ. Here the CDR3 reads CASSLAGGGGTQYF. Written as DNA, the CDR3 is TGTGCCAGCAGCTTAGCGGGGGGGGGAGGTACGCAGTATTTT.

This clone turned up a few times. CDR3 region: CASSYWSPGANVLTF. The CDR3 nucleotides are TGTGCCAGCAGTTACTGGAGCCCCGGGGCCAACGTCCTGACTTTC. This sequence joins TRBV6-6 and TRBJ2-6; D remains unclear. Trimming removed 1 base at V and 4 bases at J, with 8 bases between. There are 15 residues in the CDR3. CDR1 is MNHNY and CDR2 is SVGAGI in the germline V gene (reference sequence).

The rearrangement links TRBV5-4 to TRBJ1-1; D call uncertain. The CDR3 consists of 12 residues. Germline lookup yields CDR1 SGHNT and CDR2 YYREEE (reference sequence). Trimming took 4 bases from V and 1 from J, leaving 5 bases between them. The CDR3 sequence is CASSPGNTEAFF. The CDR3, as DNA: TGTGCCAGCAGCCCAGGGAACACTGAAGCTTTCTTT.

This clone was seen more than once but under ten times. The chain has TRBV28 and TRBJ1-2; D unclear. V was shortened by 3 bases and J by 4 bases, with 18 bases between the two germline ends. Germline CDR1 is MDHEN and CDR2 is SYDVKM. CDR3 length: 16 residues. The CDR3 sequence: CASSLVQVIPPYGYTF. The CDR3 bases are TGTGCCAGCAGTTTGGTCCAGGTCATCCCCCCCTATGGCTACACCTTC.

A note on this clone: Other DNA variants within this sample encode the same CDR3. This chain uses TRBV4-2 with TRBJ2-1, with TRBD2 identical over 8 bases. Unmatched junction bases numbered 6, after V lost 4 bases and J lost 1 base. The CDR3 contains 16 residues. Looked up from germline, CDR1 is LGHNA and CDR2 is YNFKEQ. In DNA, the CDR3 is TGTGCCAGCAGCCCTTCGACTAGCGCGTCCTACAATGAGCAGTTCTTC. It is translated as CASSPSTSASYNEQFF.

The genes are TRBV7-2 and TRBJ2-2; maybe TRBD1 (5 bases). The CDR3 is 14 residues long. Germline V gene lookup returns CDR1 SGHTA and CDR2 FQGNSA. Trimming shortened V by 8 bases and J by 2 bases, and 12 bases separated the two germline ends. In nucleotides, the CDR3 is TGTGCCAGCGGAATTCAGGGTAACACCGGGGAGCTGTTTTTT. Translation: CASGIQGNTGELFF. Supplemented by reference TRBV7-2 and TRBJ2-2, the full variable domain reads GAGVSQSPSNKVTEKGKDVELRCDPISGHTALYWYRQSLGQGLEFLIYFQGNSAPDKSGLPSDRFSAERTGGSVSTLTIQRTQQEDSAVYLCASGIQGNTGELFFGEGSRLTVL.

This chain links TRBV11-2 with TRBJ2-1; 9 bases are a match to TRBD2. CDR3 size: 17 residues. Losses at the gene ends were 5 bases for V and 6 bases for J; bases not matched to a gene: 14. CDR1 is SGHAT, CDR2 FQNNGV, per germline. DNA for the CDR3: TGTGCCAGCAGCCTTGGGAGACTAGCGGACCTTAGCAATGAGCAGTTCTTC. Translating gives CASSLGRLADLSNEQFF.